The rows below give T cell receptor beta chains drawn from one sample of a study of control samples from healthy donors and cancer patients. Profiling relied on immunoSEQ multiplex PCR, and the TCRdb table lists in-frame clones only, not all of them. The data show some 140,000 clones, with 90% to 95% seen just once and 12% to 15% held by the top ten. Material for sequencing was PBMCs. All receptors derive from a man aged 60 to 75 with colorectal cancer. Each CDR3 is given without its conserved first and last residue.

CDR3aa: ASSPGTFSYNEQF
v_gene: TRBV3-1/TRBV3-2

CDR3aa: ASSQPGRTGDGYT
v_gene: TRBV4-3

CDR3aa: ASSLGQGWTMNTEAF
v_gene: TRBV28

CDR3aa: ASSPRSPVLNTEAF
v_gene: TRBV6-6

CDR3aa: SAAGQGKDEQY
v_gene: TRBV29-1

CDR3aa: ASTAGRETQY
v_gene: TRBV6-5

CDR3aa: SARDGYT
v_gene: TRBV20-1

CDR3aa: ASRRISGNTIY
v_gene: TRBV19

CDR3aa: ASSIGSDRVPGNTIY
v_gene: TRBV19

CDR3aa: AISDRGETEAF
v_gene: TRBV10-3

CDR3aa: ASSIGTGVIGELF
v_gene: TRBV19

CDR3aa: AWNRPPTEAF
v_gene: TRBV30

CDR3aa: ASSPARGEAF
v_gene: TRBV5-4

CDR3aa: ASSPSLSHGYT
v_gene: TRBV4-1

CDR3aa: ASSKVKPVAGRGYGYT
v_gene: TRBV21-1

CDR3aa: AISESTGANTGELF
v_gene: TRBV10-3

CDR3aa: ASSQERGGGETQY
v_gene: TRBV3-1/TRBV3-2

CDR3aa: ASSPRPSGVEAQY
v_gene: TRBV5-1

CDR3aa: ASGLNYGYT
v_gene: TRBV12-3/TRBV12-4

CDR3aa: ASSLGDRVTYEQY
v_gene: TRBV5-1

CDR3aa: ATSDQGPSVYGYT
v_gene: TRBV24-1

CDR3aa: ASSLGPGAYGYT
v_gene: TRBV5-4

CDR3aa: ASSFMDRGTSPLH
v_gene: TRBV5-1

CDR3aa: ASSVGQGANSYNEQF
v_gene: TRBV9

CDR3aa: ASASGRYNEQF
v_gene: TRBV6-6

CDR3aa: ASSLGGPNTEAF
v_gene: TRBV11-3

CDR3aa: ASSLMTGTYQETQY
v_gene: TRBV5-1

CDR3aa: ASSEAQGYDSPLH
v_gene: TRBV6-1

CDR3aa: ASSLASASGSDIQY
v_gene: TRBV5-1

CDR3aa: ASSLGLAGGTGELF
v_gene: TRBV5-4

CDR3aa: SVGPGPSSREQY
v_gene: TRBV29-1

CDR3aa: ASSLKRGGYNEQF
v_gene: TRBV5-6

CDR3aa: ASSQEGGRETQY
v_gene: TRBV4-1

CDR3aa: ATRSGQGETEAF
v_gene: TRBV24-1